This T cell receptor beta chain was found in a study of radiation and T cells in renal cell carcinoma. Noted time point: baseline pretreatment blood. Described treatment: 15 Gy SBRT to primary tumor, nephrectomy 4 weeks later. Germline assignment: CDR1 LGHNA and CDR2 YSLEER. The CDR3 extends over 13 amino acids. Deletions cut 4 bases from V and 6 bases from J, with 10 bases between. Generated by immunoSEQ multiplex PCR, the TCRdb table keeps only in-frame clones and is missing some. Of about 140,000 clones listed, 70% to 90% are singletons. The chain has TRBV4-3 and TRBJ2-1; D gene ambiguous. The sequencing here drew on blood, taken from a patient whose treatment included radiotherapy and nephrectomy. The source is a woman aged 45-65 years with renal cell carcinoma. The CDR3 sequence is CASSPGFVNEQFF. The CDR3 DNA follows: TGCGCCAGCAGCCCTGGGTTCGTCAATGAGCAGTTCTTC.